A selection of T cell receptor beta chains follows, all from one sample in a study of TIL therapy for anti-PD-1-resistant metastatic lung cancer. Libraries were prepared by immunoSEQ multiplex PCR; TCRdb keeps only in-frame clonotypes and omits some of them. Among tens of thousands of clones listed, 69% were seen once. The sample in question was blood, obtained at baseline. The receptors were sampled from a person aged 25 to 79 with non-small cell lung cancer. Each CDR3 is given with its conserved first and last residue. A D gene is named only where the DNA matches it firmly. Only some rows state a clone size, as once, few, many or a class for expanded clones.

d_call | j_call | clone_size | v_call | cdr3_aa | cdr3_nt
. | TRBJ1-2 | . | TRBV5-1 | CASSSDIYGYTF | TGCGCCAGCAGCTCGGATATATATGGCTACACCTTC
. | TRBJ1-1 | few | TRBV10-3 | CAISDTAASNTEAFF | TGTGCCATCAGTGATACGGCAGCTTCTAACACTGAAGCTTTCTTT
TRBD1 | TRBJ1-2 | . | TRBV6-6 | CASNPTGAYGYTF | TGTGCCAGCAATCCAACAGGGGCCTATGGCTACACCTTC
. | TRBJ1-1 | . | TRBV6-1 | CASLLNGDTEAFF | TGTGCCAGCCTCCTTAACGGAGACACTGAAGCTTTCTTT
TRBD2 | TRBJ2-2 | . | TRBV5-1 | CASSSWGLAGDTGELFF | TGCGCCAGCAGCTCTTGGGGACTAGCGGGCGACACCGGGGAGCTGTTTTTT
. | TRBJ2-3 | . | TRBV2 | CASSELGAYTDTQYF | TGTGCCAGCAGTGAGCTAGGGGCTTACACAGATACGCAGTATTTT
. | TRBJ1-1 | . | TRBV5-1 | CASGRDGYTEAFF | TGCGCCAGCGGTAGGGACGGATACACTGAAGCTTTCTTT
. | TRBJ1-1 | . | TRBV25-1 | CASRFEGGTEAFF | TGTGCCAGCAGGTTCGAAGGGGGCACTGAAGCTTTCTTT
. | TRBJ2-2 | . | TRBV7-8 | CASSVALPRTGELFF | TGTGCCAGCAGCGTCGCCCTGCCCCGCACCGGGGAGCTGTTTTTT
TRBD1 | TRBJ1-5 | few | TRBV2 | CASRDREVQPQHF | TGTGCCAGCAGAGACAGGGAAGTTCAGCCCCAGCATTTT
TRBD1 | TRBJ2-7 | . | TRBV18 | CASSPRGQADYEQYF | TGTGCCAGCTCACCACGTGGACAGGCAGACTACGAGCAGTACTTC
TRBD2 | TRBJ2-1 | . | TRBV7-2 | CASSRGLGVFNEQFF | TGTGCCAGCAGCCGGGGACTAGGCGTTTTCAATGAGCAGTTCTTC
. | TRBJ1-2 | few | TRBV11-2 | CASSRSFQGSGYGYTF | TGTGCCAGCAGCCGCTCTTTCCAGGGTTCGGGCTATGGCTACACCTTC
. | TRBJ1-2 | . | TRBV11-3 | CASSLQGQIYGYTF | TGTGCCAGCAGCTTACAGGGACAAATCTATGGCTACACCTTC
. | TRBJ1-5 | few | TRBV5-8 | CASSRRRSNQPQHF | TGTGCCAGCAGCCGACGACGGAGCAATCAGCCCCAGCATTTT
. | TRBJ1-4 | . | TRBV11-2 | CASSLIHEKLFF | TGTGCCAGCAGCTTAATCCATGAAAAACTGTTTTTT
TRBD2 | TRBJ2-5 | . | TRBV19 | CASSINRGGRETQYF | TGTGCCAGTAGTATTAACCGGGGGGGGCGGGAGACCCAGTACTTC
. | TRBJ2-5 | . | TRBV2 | CASSDWGQETQYF | TGTGCCAGCAGTGATTGGGGGCAGGAGACCCAGTACTTC
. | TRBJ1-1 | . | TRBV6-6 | CASSFAAGEAFF | TGTGCCAGCAGTTTTGCGGCAGGTGAAGCTTTCTTT
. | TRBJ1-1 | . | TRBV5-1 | CASSLIGLAGNTEAFF | TGCGCCAGCAGCTTGATTGGGCTTGCTGGGAACACTGAAGCTTTCTTT
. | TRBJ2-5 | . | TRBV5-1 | CASSFGGGETQYF | TGCGCCAGCAGCTTCGGGGGCGGGGAGACCCAGTACTTC
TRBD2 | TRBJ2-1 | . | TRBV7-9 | CASSSGTSVNNEQFF | TGTGCCAGCAGCTCAGGGACTAGCGTTAACAATGAGCAGTTCTTC
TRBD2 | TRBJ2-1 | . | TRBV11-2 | CASSLNGDLAGSPYNEQFF | TGTGCCAGCAGCTTAAACGGGGACCTAGCGGGGTCGCCATACAATGAGCAGTTCTTC
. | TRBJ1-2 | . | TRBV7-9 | CASSPLSIWVDGYTF | TGTGCCAGCAGCCCCCTCTCAATTTGGGTTGATGGCTACACCTTC
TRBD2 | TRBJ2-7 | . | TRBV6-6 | CASSYEGTSGYEQYF | TGTGCCAGCAGTTACGAGGGGACTAGCGGCTACGAGCAGTACTTC
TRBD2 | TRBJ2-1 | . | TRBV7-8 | CASSLGLAGGPMYNEQFF | TGTGCCAGCAGCTTAGGACTAGCGGGAGGGCCGATGTACAATGAGCAGTTCTTC
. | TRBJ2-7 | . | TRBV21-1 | CASSKVGKLAKWVYEQYF | TGTGCCAGCAGCAAAGTCGGGAAACTAGCCAAGTGGGTCTACGAGCAGTACTTC
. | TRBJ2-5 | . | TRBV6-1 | CASSDNLAGDGGETQYF | TGTGCCAGCAGTGACAATCTCGCAGGGGACGGGGGAGAGACCCAGTACTTC
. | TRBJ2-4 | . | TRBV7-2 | CASSFDLTTKNIQYF | TGTGCCAGCAGCTTCGACCTTACAACCAAAAACATTCAGTACTTC